What follows are 15 T cell receptor beta chains derived from one specimen sequenced in a study of molecular identifiers for immune sequencing clone quantification. TCRdb recomputed calls from the PCR reads with MiXCR, one row per CDR3 protein. Among more than 450,000 distinct CDR3 sequences listed, roughly 23% were seen once. The source material was naive CD8+ T cells from blood, with Jurkat cell RNA spiked in. Sample subset: FACS-sorted CD8+CD4-CCR7+CD45RA+ naive T cells. These TCRs come from a human donor in good health. Some libraries in this study had Jurkat cell RNA spiked in.

Concerning this clonotype: A single base separates this from a much larger clone, so it may be a read error. The rearrangement links TRBV16 to TRBJ2-7; tentatively, D is TRBD1 (7 bases). The CDR3 is 14 amino acids. Germline-derived CDR1 and CDR2 are KGHSY and FQNENV. The CDR3 loop reads CASSRGDSPYGQYF. For the CDR3, the DNA is TGTGCCAGCAGCCGCGGGGACAGTCCCTACGGGCAGTACTTC.

The CDR3 here is CASSGLLLNTDTQYF. The CDR3 DNA sequence: TGTGCCAGCAGCGGGTTGTTATTAAACACAGATACGCAGTATTTT. The V call is TRBV3-1, the J call TRBJ2-3; unclear D gene. Trimming took off 5 bases at V and 2 bases at J, with 14 bases between the two ends. The CDR3 loop spans 15 amino acids. The V gene's germline CDR1 is LGHDT and CDR2 YNNKEL (reference sequence).

This clonotype was counted at least ten times. This chain uses TRBV5-6 with TRBJ2-4; 8 bases match TRBD1. CDR1 is SGHDT and CDR2 is YYEEEE in the germline V gene. There are 13 residues in the CDR3. Germline trimming cut 3 bases from V and 9 bases from J; bases unmatched to any gene: 5. The CDR3 bases are TGTGCCAGCAGCTGGACAGGGTCCGGCATTCAGTACTTC. Encoded protein: CASSWTGSGIQYF. The full variable domain, completed using reference TRBV5-6 and TRBJ2-4, is DAGVTQSPTHLIKTRGQQVTLRCSPKSGHDTVSWYQQALGQGPQFIFQYYEEEERQRGNFPDRFSGHQFPNYSSELNVNALLLGDSALYLCASSWTGSGIQYFGAGTRLSVL.

This clonotype was found a few times. The gene calls are TRBV10-3 and TRBJ2-2, with 7 positions matching TRBD2. Germline assignment: CDR1 ENHRY and CDR2 SYGVKD. The CDR3 runs 16 residues. Losses at the gene ends were 7 bases for V and 3 bases for J; bases not matched to a gene: 11. CDR3 in DNA: TGTGCCATCAAAGAAACCGGGACTAAGTACACCGGGGAGCTGTTTTTT. Translated, it gives CAIKETGTKYTGELFF.

This clonotype was picked up many times. This chain links TRBV7-9 with TRBJ1-1; no reliable D call. Germline V gives CDR1 SEHNR, CDR2 FQNEAQ (reference sequence). The CDR3 totals 12 residues. With 1 base removed from V and 4 bases from J, the gap between germline ends came to 4 bases. CDR3 protein: CASSLDVTEAFF. The CDR3 region has the DNA TGTGCCAGCAGCTTAGACGTCACTGAAGCTTTCTTT.

This clonotype was detected a few times. The CDR3 bases are TGTGCCAGCAGCTTAGCTGCAGGCTTTCAGGGGCAAGAGACCCAGTACTTC. Translation: CASSLAAGFQGQETQYF. This chain uses TRBV7-9 with TRBJ2-5; possible D gene TRBD1, 6 bases. The CDR3 is made up of 17 amino acids. Deletions cut 0 bases from V and 2 bases from J, with 16 bases between. Germline lookup yields CDR1 SEHNR and CDR2 FQNEAQ (reference sequence). Drawing the rest from reference TRBV7-9 and TRBJ2-5, the complete variable domain is DTGVSQNPRHKITKRGQNVTFRCDPISEHNRLYWYRQTLGQGPEFLTYFQNEAQLEKSRLLSDRFSAERPKGSFSTLEIQRTEQGDSAMYLCASSLAAGFQGQETQYFGPGTRLLVL.

The chain is built from TRBV6-5 and TRBJ1-6; unclear D gene. Germline V gene sequence: CDR1 MNHEY, CDR2 SVGAGI. CDR3 length equals 13 residues. The V and J ends lost 2 bases and 7 bases respectively, with 6 bases between them. As DNA, the CDR3 is TGTGCCAGCAGTTACCTTGGGAATTCACCCCTCCACTTT. It is translated as CASSYLGNSPLHF.

Concerning this clonotype: Since a much larger clone is just one base distant, this may be a read error. This CDR3 is missing its conserved last phenylalanine or tryptophan, likely due to a read error. The chain links TRBV9 to TRBJ2-5; 10 positions agree with TRBD2. The V and J ends lost 0 bases and 4 bases, in that order; junction bases with no gene match: 3. The germline CDR1 and CDR2 sequences are SGDLS and YYNGEE. CDR3 length equals 15 residues. The chain's CDR3 is CASSVEVAGGETQYL. The CDR3 DNA reads as TGTGCCAGCAGCGTAGAGGTAGCGGGGGGAGAGACCCAGTACCTC.

This clonotype was observed at least ten times. The chain combines TRBV19 with TRBJ1-1; D is ambiguous. The CDR3 contains 15 residues. Germline CDR1 reads LNHDA; CDR2 reads SQIVND (reference sequence). Between the trimmed V and J ends, which lost 3 bases and 0 bases, there was a span of 11 bases. CDR3 sequence: CASSITAPMNTEAFF. Here the CDR3 DNA reads TGTGCCAGTAGTATCACCGCCCCTATGAACACTGAAGCTTTCTTT.

There are a few counts of this clonotype. The chain has TRBV6-2 or TRBV6-3 and TRBJ2-7; D is perhaps TRBD1 or TRBD2 (5 bases each). Germline CDR1 MNHEY, CDR2 SVGEGT. V was clipped by 7 bases and J by 5 bases, with 15 bases between them. The CDR3 is made up of 13 amino acids. CDR3 sequence reads: CASTGHYQHEQYF. The CDR3 nucleotides are TGTGCCAGCACGGGGCACTACCAACACGAGCAGTACTTC.

The count of this clonotype is one. Since a much larger clone is just one base distant, this may be a read error. V usage is TRBV6-5 and J usage is TRBJ1-1; D perhaps matches TRBD1 (5 bases). Germline CDR1 and CDR2: MNHEY and SVGAGI. The CDR3 sequence is 14 residues long. CDR3 region: CASSTQVLEAEASF. In nucleotides, the CDR3 is TGTGCCAGCAGTACACAGGTTCTTGAGGCTGAAGCTTCCTTT.

This clonotype was detected many times. J is TRBJ1-6 and V is TRBV3-1; D gene uncertain. The CDR3 contains 14 residues. Germline CDR1 and CDR2: LGHDT and YNNKEL (reference sequence). Trimming removed 0 bases at V and 7 bases at J, with 7 bases between. For the CDR3, the DNA is TGTGCCAGCAGCCAAGACCCACAGAATTCACCCCTCCACTTT. It translates to CASSQDPQNSPLHF.

As for this clonotype: This sequence may be a read error, since a much larger clone differs from it by one base. The V and J genes are TRBV6-2 or TRBV6-3 and TRBJ2-3; perhaps D is TRBD1 or TRBD2 (7 bases each). V lost 0 bases and J 4 bases, leaving 14 bases between the germline ends. This CDR3 has 16 residues. Germline V CDR1 and CDR2: MNHEY, SVGEGT. The CDR3 sequence is CASSYSERDSADTQYF. CDR3 DNA sequence: TGTGCCAGCAGTTACTCGGAGCGGGACAGCGCAGATACGCAGTATTTT.

This clonotype has a count of ten or more. This chain links TRBV6-5 with TRBJ1-1; D call uncertain. The CDR3 loop spans 13 amino acids. Trimming cost V 5 bases and J 1 base, with 8 bases left between them. Looked up from germline, CDR1 is MNHEY and CDR2 is SVGAGI. The CDR3 region has the DNA TGTGCCAGCAGTAAGACACAGAACACTGAAGCTTTCTTT. Encoded protein: CASSKTQNTEAFF.

The sample holds many counts of this clonotype. V gene TRBV5-1 combines with J gene TRBJ1-1; a weak D match, TRBD1 (6 bases). V was shortened by 4 bases and J by 1 base, with 17 bases between the two germline ends. Germline CDR1 reads SGHRS; CDR2 reads YFSETQ. The CDR3 sequence is 16 residues long. Here the CDR3 reads CASSIGWGGRNTEAFF. The CDR3 DNA reads TGCGCCAGCAGCATTGGCTGGGGGGGCCGGAACACTGAAGCTTTCTTT.